These 15 T cell receptor beta chains were all obtained from the same sample, sequenced in a study of Ad26.COV2.S vaccination and SARS-CoV-2 variants. Repertoires were generated with immunoSEQ multiplex PCR, while TCRdb's copy carries only in-frame clones and drops some. Altogether roughly 700,000 clones are present, about 89% being singletons, with the ten largest covering 1.5%. Treatment given: 19 received Ad26.COV2.S at low or high dose, single or two shots; several received placebo; per-sample allocation not given. Sample collection was performed on day 63 after the first vaccine or placebo injection. The starting material was peripheral blood, obtained in a trial of Ad26.COV2.S vaccine versus placebo. These receptors came from a person aged 18 to 65 who received the Ad26.COV2.S COVID-19 vaccine or a placebo.

The table lists this clone with a count of one. This chain uses TRBV5-1 with TRBJ1-4, with 8 bases that match TRBD1. The junction had 7 bases not matched to a gene; V was cut back by 4 bases and J by 8 bases. CDR1 and CDR2 (germline): SGHRS, YFSETQ. There are 14 residues in the CDR3. Here the CDR3 DNA reads TGCGCCAGCAGCGTGGGGACAGGAAACGAAAAACTGTTTTTT. Protein: CASSVGTGNEKLFF.

The CDR3, as DNA: TGTGCCAGCAGCTCCCGACAGGGGCTCGACAATGAGCAGTTCTTC. It yields the protein CASSSRQGLDNEQFF. The chain joins TRBV11-3 to TRBJ2-1, with 8 bases matching TRBD1. Germline trimming cut 4 bases from V and 5 bases from J; bases unmatched to any gene: 7. There are 15 residues in the CDR3. From germline, CDR1 is SGHNT and CDR2 YENEEA. Combining the CDR3 with reference TRBV11-3 and TRBJ2-1 gives the whole variable domain EAGVVQSPRYKIIEKKQPVAFWCNPISGHNTLYWYLQNLGQGPELLIRYENEEAVDDSQLPKDRFSAERLKGVDSTLKIQPAELGDSAVYLCASSSRQGLDNEQFFGPGTRLTVL.

This rearrangement joins TRBV18 to TRBJ2-7; the D gene is possibly TRBD1 (5 bases). The V gene's germline CDR1 is KGHSH and CDR2 LQKENI. The V and J ends lost 0 bases and 0 bases respectively, with 12 bases between them. CDR3 length: 16 amino acids. CDR3 coding DNA: TGTGCCAGCTCACCACCCGCGGCAGGGCCCTCCTACGAGCAGTACTTC. Its translation: CASSPPAAGPSYEQYF.

The gene calls are TRBV7-2 and TRBJ2-5; D may correspond to TRBD1 or TRBD2 (5 bases each). V shed 7 bases and J shed 5 bases, with 14 bases lying between them. The germline V gene has CDR1 SGHTA and CDR2 FQGNSA. CDR3 length equals 13 residues. CDR3 residues: CASTSGGMETQYF. The CDR3 DNA sequence: TGTGCCAGCACTAGTGGGGGAATGGAGACCCAGTACTTC. Full variable domain (rest looked up from reference TRBV7-2 and TRBJ2-5): GAGVSQSPSNKVTEKGKDVELRCDPISGHTALYWYRQSLGQGLEFLIYFQGNSAPDKSGLPSDRFSAERTGGSVSTLTIQRTQQEDSAVYLCASTSGGMETQYFGPGTRLLVL.

Only one count was recorded for this clone. CDR3 in amino acids: CASSPPGTGAFGNTIYF. In nucleotides, the CDR3 is TGTGCCAGCTCACCACCTGGGACAGGGGCTTTTGGAAACACCATATATTTT. This chain links TRBV18 with TRBJ1-3, with TRBD1 matching over 10 bases. V was pared by 0 bases and J by 3 bases, with 5 bases of the junction left unmatched. The CDR3 has 17 residues. Germline CDR1 is KGHSH and CDR2 is LQKENI.

CDR3 in amino acids: CASSEYTEAFF. The CDR3 nucleotides are TGTGCCAGCAGTGAATACACTGAAGCTTTCTTT. This chain links TRBV25-1 with TRBJ1-1, with unresolved D. The V gene lost 0 bases and the J gene lost 4 bases, with 0 bases spanning the gap. This CDR3 comprises 11 residues. Germline V gene data show CDR1 as MGHDK and CDR2 as SYGVNS.

The chain combines TRBV4-3 with TRBJ2-5; D unclear. V was pared by 0 bases and J by 5 bases, with 13 bases between. CDR1 is LGHNA and CDR2 is YSLEER in the germline V gene. The CDR3 is 15 amino acids. The CDR3 loop is CASSQDGTLGETQYF. The CDR3 nucleotides are TGCGCCAGCAGCCAAGACGGAACCTTGGGGGAGACCCAGTACTTC.

This chain joins TRBV6-5 and TRBJ2-5, with D hard to call. Trimming left V 9 bases short and J 5 bases short, with 7 bases between. The germline gives CDR1 MNHEY, CDR2 SVGAGI. CDR3 size: 10 residues. The CDR3 spells CAREEETQYF. Written as DNA, the CDR3 is TGTGCCAGGGAAGAGGAGACCCAGTACTTC.

The chain joins TRBV5-4 to TRBJ2-2; 9 bases are a match to TRBD2. The junction had 9 bases not matched to a gene; V was cut back by 4 bases and J by 5 bases. Germline V gives CDR1 SGHNT, CDR2 YYREEE (reference sequence). The CDR3 is 16 residues long. The CDR3 sequence: CASSPKAGGWTGELFF. The CDR3 DNA is TGTGCCAGCAGCCCTAAAGCGGGAGGATGGACCGGGGAGCTGTTTTTT.

This clone was found a few times. The chain joins TRBV11-2 to TRBJ2-7, with D possibly matching TRBD2 (5 bases). Germline CDR1 and CDR2: SGHAT and FQNNGV. The CDR3 runs 11 residues. The CDR3 DNA reads as TGTGCGGTCAGAGGGAACGGCGAGCAGTACTTC. Translating gives CAVRGNGEQYF.

This clone has only a few counts. This chain links TRBV2 with TRBJ1-2; tentatively, D is TRBD1 (5 bases). Trimming left V 7 bases short and J 0 bases short, with 12 bases between. The CDR3 sequence is 14 residues long. Germline values: CDR1 SNHLY, CDR2 FYNNEI. The CDR3 region has the DNA TGTGCCAGCAATCCCCGGGGGGCTAACTATGGCTACACCTTC. The encoded protein is CASNPRGANYGYTF.

This chain joins TRBV5-1 and TRBJ2-7; TRBD1 or TRBD2 may be the D gene (5 bases each). The CDR3 spans 15 residues. Per the germline V gene, CDR1 is SGHRS and CDR2 is YFSETQ. V lost 2 bases and J 3 bases, leaving 15 bases between the germline ends. CDR3 DNA sequence: TGCGCCAGCAGCTTAGAGGGGATATCACGCTACGAGCAGTACTTC. Translated: CASSLEGISRYEQYF.

This clone was observed a single time. The rearrangement joins TRBV6-5 to TRBJ1-1; D is possibly TRBD1 (5 bases). The germline V gene has CDR1 MNHEY and CDR2 SVGAGI. The CDR3 spans 15 residues. Trimming stripped 5 bases from V and 5 bases from J, with 18 bases between. CDR3 sequence: CASSLRHGAFTEAFF. For the CDR3, the DNA is TGTGCCAGCAGTCTCCGTCATGGGGCGTTTACTGAAGCTTTCTTT.

The rearrangement links TRBV18 to TRBJ1-5; D is undetermined. CDR3 length: 13 amino acids. Germline V gene lookup returns CDR1 KGHSH and CDR2 LQKENI. With 2 bases removed from V and 7 bases from J, the gap between germline ends came to 9 bases. The CDR3 protein is CASSPMDDQPQHF. For the CDR3, the DNA is TGTGCCAGCTCACCAATGGATGACCAGCCCCAGCATTTT. The variable domain in full, completed from reference TRBV18 and TRBJ1-5, reads NAGVMQNPRHLVRRRGQEARLRCSPMKGHSHVYWYRQLPEEGLKFMVYLQKENIIDESGMPKERFSAEFPKEGPSILRIQQVVRGDSAAYFCASSPMDDQPQHFGDGTRLSIL.

The genes are TRBV5-8 and TRBJ2-7; D is undetermined. Germline CDR1 SGHTS, CDR2 YDEGEE. V shed 7 bases and J shed 5 bases, with 25 bases lying between them. This CDR3 is 16 amino acids long. The CDR3 DNA sequence: TGTGCCAGCCCCAAAGGAGAGGACCCAGCAGAGGACGAGCAGTACTTC. Its protein product is CASPKGEDPAEDEQYF.